Given below is one T cell receptor (beta chain) in context. Produced via immunoSEQ multiplex PCR; TCRdb's table is partial and in-frame only. The profile covers roughly 32,000 clones, with about four fifths appearing a single time and around 30% taken by the ten largest. This sample was included in a study of PD-1 blockade in classical Hodgkin lymphoma. Relapse after autologous stem cell transplantation occurred in every patient, and brentuximab vedotin exposure varied. Classifying best responses yielded complete response, partial response or progressive disease. Sequencing was performed on peripheral blood mononuclear cells (PBMCs), taken at baseline. The source of this sequence is a human donor with classical Hodgkin lymphoma.

CDR3 sequence (DNA): TGCGCCACCTCTACCGGGACAACCTCTGGAAACACCATATATTTT. As protein: CATSTGTTSGNTIYF. The V gene is TRBV5-1, the J gene TRBJ1-3; D is perhaps TRBD1 (6 bases). The V end was cut by 9 bases, the J end by 0 bases, with 16 bases between. This CDR3 spans 15 amino acids. CDR1 and CDR2 from the germline V gene are SGHRS and YFSETQ. Based on the CDR3 plus reference TRBV5-1 and TRBJ1-3, the full variable domain is KAGVTQTPRYLIKTRGQQVTLSCSPISGHRSVSWYQQTPGQGLQFLFEYFSETQRNKGNFPGRFSGRQFSNSRSEMNVSTLELGDSALYLCATSTGTTSGNTIYFGEGSWLTVV.